The present T cell receptor beta chain was sequenced within a study of blood T cells in healthy people across ages. As to this clonotype: Antigen: not known.

Drawn from each donor were ten milliliters of peripheral blood. Isolation recovered at least 6.5 million PBMCs from every sample. V lost 2 bases to trimming and J lost 2 bases, with 18 bases between them. Germline V gene data show CDR1 as MNHNS and CDR2 as SASEGT. This CDR3 region has 17 residues. Sample-barcoded 5' priming and a J-beta primer mix drove a second PCR of roughly 6 to 12 cycles. The yield of each sample was at least 3 million CDR3-containing paired-end reads. From the 5' RACE reads, TCRdb called clonotypes with MiXCR, one entry per CDR3 protein. The sample holds 1,500,000 or so distinct CDR3 sequences; approximately 42% are singletons and the top ten take around 4%. Broader study findings: TCR beta diversity, measured per million T cells, fell in a roughly linear way with age.

The material sequenced was blood. The receptor's source is a woman aged 18-29 years in good health. The V call is TRBV6-1, the J call TRBJ2-5; possible D gene TRBD2, 7 bases. CDR3 DNA: TGTGCCAGCAGTGAATTTGGGAGGGGGGTGCGGCAAGAGACCCAGTACTTC. Amino acid sequence: CASSEFGRGVRQETQYF.